This is a list of T cell receptor beta chains from one sample in a study of identical twins. TCRdb reanalysed the 5' RACE reads using MiXCR and keeps one entry per CDR3 protein. In the table there are 700,000 or so distinct CDR3 sequences, more than 6.5% of which are singletons. Separately, the same data were catalogued under a study of yellow fever vaccine responses in identical twins.

Sequenced material: PBMCs. All receptors come from a woman aged 18-29 years in good health. The CDR3 runs from the conserved cysteine through the conserved F or W. Each record gives: J gene, CDR3 length, D gene, clone size, V gene, CDR3 DNA, CDR3 protein. The D gene is left open where the match is weak. The listing skips clone size in some rows; elsewhere it reads once, few, many or a size class.

j_call: TRBJ1-1; cdr3_length: 14; d_call: TRBD1; clone_size: .; v_call: TRBV27; cdr3_nt: TGTGCCAGCAGTTTCAGGCAGGGGGCCTCTGAAGCTTTCTTT; cdr3_aa: CASSFRQGASEAFF
j_call: TRBJ2-7; cdr3_length: 16; d_call: TRBD2; clone_size: many; v_call: TRBV5-1; cdr3_nt: TGCGCCAGCAGCTTGGAACTCCTAGCGGGGGCCTACGAGCAGTACTTC; cdr3_aa: CASSLELLAGAYEQYF
j_call: TRBJ2-7; cdr3_length: 12; d_call: .; clone_size: few; v_call: TRBV7-6; cdr3_nt: TGTGCCAGCAGCCACAGGGACGACGAGCAGTACTTC; cdr3_aa: CASSHRDDEQYF
j_call: TRBJ2-7; cdr3_length: 13; d_call: .; clone_size: .; v_call: TRBV20-1; cdr3_nt: TGCAGTGCCAGACCCCGGAGCTCCTACGAGCAGTACTTC; cdr3_aa: CSARPRSSYEQYF
j_call: TRBJ2-6; cdr3_length: 19; d_call: TRBD1; clone_size: few; v_call: TRBV27; cdr3_nt: TGTGCCAGCAGTTTCATTCCGGGACAGGGGAGCTCTGGGGCCAACGTCCTGACTTTC; cdr3_aa: CASSFIPGQGSSGANVLTF
j_call: TRBJ2-3; cdr3_length: 15; d_call: .; clone_size: many; v_call: TRBV12-3/TRBV12-4; cdr3_nt: TGTGCCAGCAGTTTAGGGCTTAACAAGGCAGATACGCAGTATTTT; cdr3_aa: CASSLGLNKADTQYF
j_call: TRBJ1-1; cdr3_length: 16; d_call: TRBD1; clone_size: few; v_call: TRBV9; cdr3_nt: TGTGCCAGCAGCTCCCCAGGGGGCGAGTTGAGTTCTGAAGCTTTCTTT; cdr3_aa: CASSSPGGELSSEAFF
j_call: TRBJ2-7; cdr3_length: 15; d_call: TRBD2; clone_size: few; v_call: TRBV20-1; cdr3_nt: TGCAGTGCTGGGAGGACTAGCGCCAATCCCTACGAGCAGTACTTC; cdr3_aa: CSAGRTSANPYEQYF
j_call: TRBJ2-1; cdr3_length: 14; d_call: .; clone_size: few; v_call: TRBV14; cdr3_nt: TGTGCCAGCAGCCCCCGGAGGGAATTCAATGAGCAGTTCTTC; cdr3_aa: CASSPRREFNEQFF
j_call: TRBJ2-3; cdr3_length: 13; d_call: .; clone_size: few; v_call: TRBV19; cdr3_nt: TGTGCCAGTAGTATTACAGGGACAGATACGCAGTATTTT; cdr3_aa: CASSITGTDTQYF
j_call: TRBJ1-1; cdr3_length: 15; d_call: .; clone_size: few; v_call: TRBV5-5; cdr3_nt: TGTGCCAGCAGCTTGGGTCGGGGTCGGAACACTGAAGCTTTCTTT; cdr3_aa: CASSLGRGRNTEAFF
j_call: TRBJ2-2; cdr3_length: 16; d_call: TRBD1; clone_size: few; v_call: TRBV28; cdr3_nt: TGTGCCAGCAGTCTTGGACAGGGTCAGGACACCGGGGAGCTGTTTTTT; cdr3_aa: CASSLGQGQDTGELFF
j_call: TRBJ1-1; cdr3_length: 13; d_call: .; clone_size: .; v_call: TRBV29-1; cdr3_nt: TGCAGCGTTTTACACGACCTCTTTCCCCAAGCTTTCTTT; cdr3_aa: CSVLHDLFPQAFF
j_call: TRBJ2-2; cdr3_length: 18; d_call: .; clone_size: few; v_call: TRBV21-1; cdr3_nt: TGTGCCAGCAGCAAAGGGGGGAAGACTAGCGAGAACACCGGGGAGCTGTTTTTT; cdr3_aa: CASSKGGKTSENTGELFF
j_call: TRBJ2-2; cdr3_length: 18; d_call: .; clone_size: few; v_call: TRBV4-3; cdr3_nt: TGCGCCAGCAGCCAAGAGTCCGTGACCGCGGCGAACACCGGGGAGCTGTTTTTT; cdr3_aa: CASSQESVTAANTGELFF
j_call: TRBJ2-7; cdr3_length: 14; d_call: .; clone_size: many; v_call: TRBV29-1; cdr3_nt: TGCAGCGTTGAAAAAGGGGATGGGTCCTACGAGCAGTACTTC; cdr3_aa: CSVEKGDGSYEQYF
j_call: TRBJ2-3; cdr3_length: 16; d_call: .; clone_size: many; v_call: TRBV24-1; cdr3_nt: TGTGCCACCAGTGATTTGCCCGGGCTAGCGTCAGATACGCAGTATTTT; cdr3_aa: CATSDLPGLASDTQYF
j_call: TRBJ2-7; cdr3_length: 15; d_call: .; clone_size: many; v_call: TRBV29-1; cdr3_nt: TGCAGCGTTGAAGATCGGGGCGTACAAGACTACGAGCAGTACTTC; cdr3_aa: CSVEDRGVQDYEQYF
j_call: TRBJ2-3; cdr3_length: 15; d_call: TRBD1; clone_size: many; v_call: TRBV12-3/TRBV12-4; cdr3_nt: TGTGCCAGCAGTTCCTCCCCAAGGACAGGGGGACGTGAGGGTTTT; cdr3_aa: CASSSSPRTGGREGF